Below, 4 T cell receptor beta chains from the same sample are listed, as sequenced in a study of T cells after posttransplantation cyclophosphamide (dated by TCRdb to the mid-2010s). The library relied on the immunoSEQ multiplex PCR assay. Imported from immuneACCESS, the table was reduced by TCRdb to in-frame sequences with V and J called. These copies leave out some clones; in studies compared against another copy, an unresolved V gene accounts for under half, and the cause of the remainder is not known. Recorded for this sample are about 10,000 clones; 95% to 99% of them occurred a single time. The ten most abundant clones make up 0.2% to 0.3% of the sample. Sequences were obtained from naive CD8+ T cells sorted from PBMCs. The receptor set was obtained from a middle-aged man in good health, CMV-negative, and a related stem cell transplant donor.

The chain carries TRBV27 and TRBJ1-1; 8 nucleotides line up with TRBD1. Germline loops: CDR1 MNHEY, CDR2 SMNVEV (reference sequence). V lost 10 bases and J lost 4; bases outside the gene matches: 8. The CDR3 length is 13 residues. The CDR3 protein is CATEQGVGTEAFF. The DNA of the CDR3 is TGTGCCACCGAACAGGGGGTGGGCACTGAAGCTTTCTTT.

The chain has TRBV27 and TRBJ2-1, with 7 bases fitting TRBD1. The V gene's germline CDR1 is MNHEY and CDR2 SMNVEV (reference sequence). V shed 7 bases and J 1 base; nucleotides not matched to a gene: 7. The CDR3 runs 15 residues. The CDR3 DNA follows: TGTGCCAGCAATACAGGGGCCTCATCCTACAATGAGCAGTTCTTC. Amino acids: CASNTGASSYNEQFF.

This CDR3 reads CATSRVGATLGDFLWFDEKLFF. The CDR3 bases are TGTGCCACCAGCAGAGTGGGAGCGACGTTAGGGGACTTCTTATGGTTCGATGAAAAACTGTTTTTT. The chain is built from TRBV15 and TRBJ1-4; TRBD1 might be the D (5 bases). CDR1 and CDR2 (germline): LNHNV, YYDKDF (reference sequence). Trimming left V 1 base short and J 6 bases short, with 33 bases between. CDR3 length: 22 amino acids.

The chain carries TRBV5-1 and TRBJ1-5, with 7 bases fitting TRBD1. With V trimmed by 6 bases and J by 5 bases, 14 bases remained unmatched. This CDR3 is built from 16 residues. Germline V lookup: CDR1 SGHRS, CDR2 YFSETQ. CDR3 sequence reads: CASKGHRTGGDQPQHF. The CDR3 DNA reads as TGCGCCAGCAAGGGCCATAGGACAGGAGGCGATCAGCCCCAGCATTTT.